Listed below are T cell receptor beta chains from one sample, sequenced in a study of OX40 agonist ivuxolimab in advanced cancers. The assay was immunoSEQ multiplex PCR, and TCRdb's table has in-frame clones only and misses some. The table shows more than 45,000 clones, with approximately 88% occurring only once. Sequencing was performed on CD4+ or CD8+ T cells sorted from blood, taken in a trial of the OX40 agonist ivuxolimab. These TCRs come from an adult with an advanced solid tumor such as melanoma, head and neck, liver or kidney cancer. Each CDR3 is given with its conserved first and last residue. The D gene is left open where the match is weak. A clone size is listed for some rows: how often the clone was seen (once, few, many), or a class if it is expanded.

v_gene: TRBV6-5; abundance: -; d_gene: -; j_gene: TRBJ1-6; CDR3aa: CASTWTAINSPLHF; CDR3nt: TGTGCCAGCACCTGGACAGCCATCAATTCACCCCTCCACTTT
v_gene: TRBV10-3; abundance: few; d_gene: -; j_gene: TRBJ2-3; CDR3aa: CAIAPSDSSTDTQYF; CDR3nt: TGTGCCATCGCTCCCAGCGACTCTAGCACAGATACGCAGTATTTT
v_gene: TRBV27; abundance: -; d_gene: -; j_gene: TRBJ2-3; CDR3aa: CASSSNTDTQYF; CDR3nt: TGTGCCAGCAGTTCAAATACAGATACGCAGTATTTT
v_gene: TRBV5-6; abundance: -; d_gene: -; j_gene: TRBJ2-7; CDR3aa: CASSNRPYEQYF; CDR3nt: TGTGCCAGCAGCAACCGACCCTACGAGCAGTACTTC
v_gene: TRBV18; abundance: -; d_gene: -; j_gene: TRBJ2-7; CDR3aa: CASSPLARESMDEQYF; CDR3nt: TGTGCCAGCTCACCACTCGCTAGGGAGAGTATGGACGAGCAGTACTTC
v_gene: TRBV7-8; abundance: -; d_gene: -; j_gene: TRBJ1-4; CDR3aa: CASSLARSSRRNEKLFF; CDR3nt: TGTGCCAGCAGCTTAGCGCGGTCGTCCCGCCGTAATGAAAAACTGTTTTTT
v_gene: TRBV11-2; abundance: once; d_gene: -; j_gene: TRBJ2-5; CDR3aa: CASSFGSSETQYF; CDR3nt: TGTGCCAGCAGCTTTGGGAGTTCAGAGACCCAGTACTTC
v_gene: TRBV6-1; abundance: -; d_gene: TRBD1; j_gene: TRBJ2-2; CDR3aa: CASSDQDRGSGELFF; CDR3nt: TGTGCCAGCAGTGACCAGGACAGGGGGTCGGGGGAGCTGTTTTTT
v_gene: TRBV9; abundance: once; d_gene: TRBD1; j_gene: TRBJ2-1; CDR3aa: CASSVGTTGGFGNEQFF; CDR3nt: TGTGCCAGCAGCGTAGGGACGACAGGGGGCTTTGGAAATGAGCAGTTCTTC
v_gene: TRBV11-1; abundance: -; d_gene: TRBD2; j_gene: TRBJ2-7; CDR3aa: CASSLRAGGSPSYEQYF; CDR3nt: TGTGCCAGCAGCTTACGGGCGGGAGGCTCTCCCTCCTACGAGCAGTACTTC
v_gene: TRBV4-1; abundance: -; d_gene: TRBD1; j_gene: TRBJ2-7; CDR3aa: CASSQAPGTGKNEQYF; CDR3nt: TGCGCCAGCAGCCAAGCCCCCGGGACAGGCAAGAACGAGCAGTACTTC
v_gene: TRBV2; abundance: -; d_gene: -; j_gene: TRBJ1-1; CDR3aa: CASGGARDTEAFF; CDR3nt: TGTGCCAGCGGGGGGGCTCGGGACACTGAAGCTTTCTTT
v_gene: TRBV14; abundance: -; d_gene: -; j_gene: TRBJ2-7; CDR3aa: CASSQVQGQEYF; CDR3nt: TGTGCCAGCAGCCAAGTACAGGGCCAGGAGTACTTC
v_gene: TRBV5-1; abundance: -; d_gene: -; j_gene: TRBJ1-6; CDR3aa: CASSLAGPNSPLHF; CDR3nt: TGCGCCAGCAGCTTGGCAGGGCCGAATTCACCCCTCCACTTT
v_gene: TRBV7-2; abundance: -; d_gene: -; j_gene: TRBJ2-5; CDR3aa: CASSLRSGETQYF; CDR3nt: TGTGCCAGCAGCTTAAGGTCGGGGGAGACCCAGTACTTC
v_gene: TRBV29-1; abundance: -; d_gene: TRBD1; j_gene: TRBJ1-1; CDR3aa: CSARTGGITEAFF; CDR3nt: TGCAGCGCCCGGACAGGGGGCATCACTGAAGCTTTCTTT
v_gene: TRBV28; abundance: -; d_gene: TRBD1; j_gene: TRBJ1-4; CDR3aa: CASSSGGQNEKLFF; CDR3nt: TGTGCCAGCAGTTCAGGGGGACAGAATGAAAAACTGTTTTTT
v_gene: TRBV6-1; abundance: few; d_gene: -; j_gene: TRBJ1-2; CDR3aa: CASRGPYGYTF; CDR3nt: TGTGCCAGCAGGGGGCCGTATGGCTACACCTTC
v_gene: TRBV2; abundance: -; d_gene: -; j_gene: TRBJ1-1; CDR3aa: CASSEARGVGTEAFF; CDR3nt: TGTGCCAGCAGTGAGGCCCGGGGGGTGGGCACTGAAGCTTTCTTT
v_gene: TRBV28; abundance: -; d_gene: TRBD2; j_gene: TRBJ2-1; CDR3aa: CASRLSGAEQFF; CDR3nt: TGTGCCAGCAGACTAAGCGGGGCAGAGCAGTTCTTC
v_gene: TRBV4-3; abundance: once; d_gene: -; j_gene: TRBJ2-6; CDR3aa: CASSQGNRPMGANVLTF; CDR3nt: TGCGCCAGCAGCCAAGGTAACAGGCCCATGGGGGCCAACGTCCTGACTTTC
v_gene: TRBV30; abundance: -; d_gene: -; j_gene: TRBJ2-7; CDR3aa: CAWSVKGEQYF; CDR3nt: TGTGCCTGGAGTGTTAAGGGGGAGCAGTACTTC
v_gene: TRBV10-3; abundance: -; d_gene: TRBD2; j_gene: TRBJ2-6; CDR3aa: CAISPREGSGSRSGANVLTF; CDR3nt: TGTGCCATCAGTCCCCGGGAGGGTTCAGGATCCCGCTCTGGGGCCAACGTCCTGACTTTC
v_gene: TRBV28; abundance: -; d_gene: -; j_gene: TRBJ2-7; CDR3aa: CASIRSPSSYEQYF; CDR3nt: TGTGCCAGCATTCGAAGCCCGTCGTCCTACGAGCAGTACTTC
v_gene: TRBV21-1; abundance: -; d_gene: -; j_gene: TRBJ2-5; CDR3aa: CASRDQETQYF; CDR3nt: TGTGCCAGCAGGGACCAGGAGACCCAGTACTTC
v_gene: TRBV10-3; abundance: -; d_gene: -; j_gene: TRBJ2-7; CDR3aa: CAISDSPGLRKDEQYF; CDR3nt: TGTGCCATCAGTGACAGCCCGGGACTGCGAAAGGACGAGCAGTACTTC
v_gene: TRBV7-2; abundance: once; d_gene: -; j_gene: TRBJ2-3; CDR3aa: CASSLGGRLGADTQYF; CDR3nt: TGTGCCAGCAGCTTAGGTGGGAGACTAGGCGCAGATACGCAGTATTTT
v_gene: TRBV2; abundance: -; d_gene: TRBD1; j_gene: TRBJ1-2; CDR3aa: CASSESRTGGWGYTF; CDR3nt: TGTGCCAGCAGTGAATCTAGGACAGGGGGCTGGGGGTACACCTTC
v_gene: TRBV9; abundance: -; d_gene: TRBD2; j_gene: TRBJ2-1; CDR3aa: CASSVGGRALGNEQFF; CDR3nt: TGTGCCAGCAGCGTAGGCGGGAGGGCCTTGGGGAATGAGCAGTTCTTC
v_gene: TRBV4-1; abundance: -; d_gene: TRBD2; j_gene: TRBJ2-7; CDR3aa: CASSRETSNYEQYF; CDR3nt: TGCGCCAGCAGCCGGGAGACTAGCAACTACGAGCAGTACTTC
v_gene: TRBV5-1; abundance: -; d_gene: TRBD2; j_gene: TRBJ2-1; CDR3aa: CASSSPGGGYEQFF; CDR3nt: TGCGCCAGCAGCTCCCCGGGGGGGGGCTATGAGCAGTTCTTC
v_gene: TRBV18; abundance: -; d_gene: -; j_gene: TRBJ2-3; CDR3aa: CASSPGGGTDTQYF; CDR3nt: TGTGCCAGCTCACCAGGGGGCGGCACAGATACGCAGTATTTT
v_gene: TRBV7-9; abundance: few; d_gene: -; j_gene: TRBJ1-1; CDR3aa: CASGRGSAEAFF; CDR3nt: TGTGCCAGCGGGCGGGGGTCGGCTGAAGCTTTCTTT
v_gene: TRBV6-6; abundance: -; d_gene: -; j_gene: TRBJ2-1; CDR3aa: CASSYGRRSSYNEQFF; CDR3nt: TGTGCCAGCAGTTACGGCAGGCGGAGCTCCTACAATGAGCAGTTCTTC
v_gene: TRBV7-6; abundance: -; d_gene: -; j_gene: TRBJ1-1; CDR3aa: CASSPGWWTNTEAFF; CDR3nt: TGTGCCAGCAGCCCCGGTTGGTGGACGAACACTGAAGCTTTCTTT
v_gene: TRBV27; abundance: -; d_gene: -; j_gene: TRBJ1-1; CDR3aa: CASSPFRVVNTEAFF; CDR3nt: TGTGCCAGCAGCCCTTTCAGGGTCGTGAACACTGAAGCTTTCTTT
v_gene: TRBV19; abundance: few; d_gene: -; j_gene: TRBJ2-3; CDR3aa: CASSKGSRNTQYF; CDR3nt: TGTGCCAGTAGTAAGGGGAGTAGGAATACGCAGTATTTT
v_gene: TRBV7-9; abundance: -; d_gene: -; j_gene: TRBJ2-5; CDR3aa: CASSLERLGETQYF; CDR3nt: TGTGCCAGCAGCTTAGAACGACTCGGGGAGACCCAGTACTTC
v_gene: TRBV5-4; abundance: -; d_gene: TRBD2; j_gene: TRBJ2-2; CDR3aa: CASTRGLAGTGELFF; CDR3nt: TGTGCCAGCACCCGGGGACTAGCGGGAACCGGGGAGCTGTTTTTT
v_gene: TRBV5-1; abundance: few; d_gene: TRBD2; j_gene: TRBJ2-1; CDR3aa: CASSYTGLAGIYNEQFF; CDR3nt: TGCGCCAGCAGCTACACCGGACTAGCGGGTATCTACAATGAGCAGTTCTTC
v_gene: TRBV5-4; abundance: -; d_gene: TRBD1; j_gene: TRBJ1-2; CDR3aa: CASSLDSGTGISYTF; CDR3nt: TGTGCCAGCAGCTTGGATTCCGGGACAGGGATTAGCTACACCTTC
v_gene: TRBV27; abundance: -; d_gene: -; j_gene: TRBJ1-2; CDR3aa: CASSSQGNYDYTF; CDR3nt: TGTGCCAGCTCTTCCCAGGGGAACTATGACTACACCTTC
v_gene: TRBV6-1; abundance: -; d_gene: TRBD1; j_gene: TRBJ1-5; CDR3aa: CASSGRQGFANQPQHF; CDR3nt: TGTGCCAGCAGTGGAAGACAGGGATTTGCCAATCAGCCCCAGCATTTT
v_gene: TRBV7-2; abundance: -; d_gene: -; j_gene: TRBJ2-3; CDR3aa: CASSSSPPGWGRTDTQYF; CDR3nt: TGTGCCAGCAGCTCCTCCCCTCCGGGTTGGGGACGCACAGATACGCAGTATTTT
v_gene: TRBV2; abundance: -; d_gene: TRBD2; j_gene: TRBJ2-3; CDR3aa: CASSEEAGGPPDTQYF; CDR3nt: TGTGCCAGCAGTGAGGAGGCGGGAGGGCCCCCAGATACGCAGTATTTT
v_gene: TRBV14; abundance: -; d_gene: TRBD2; j_gene: TRBJ2-1; CDR3aa: CASSLPPVISGLASDEQFF; CDR3nt: TGTGCCAGCAGCCTCCCTCCCGTGATCTCCGGACTAGCCTCCGATGAGCAGTTCTTC
v_gene: TRBV29-1; abundance: -; d_gene: -; j_gene: TRBJ2-1; CDR3aa: CSVERSLYNEQFF; CDR3nt: TGCAGCGTTGAAAGGAGTCTCTACAATGAGCAGTTCTTC
v_gene: TRBV19; abundance: -; d_gene: -; j_gene: TRBJ2-7; CDR3aa: CASSTEGARGRYEQYF; CDR3nt: TGTGCCAGTAGTACCGAGGGCGCCCGGGGACGCTACGAGCAGTACTTC
v_gene: TRBV5-4; abundance: -; d_gene: -; j_gene: TRBJ1-2; CDR3aa: CASSESRVPSGYTF; CDR3nt: TGTGCCAGCAGCGAATCGAGGGTCCCTAGTGGCTACACCTTC
v_gene: TRBV7-3; abundance: -; d_gene: TRBD2; j_gene: TRBJ2-7; CDR3aa: CASRLAGDTREQYF; CDR3nt: TGTGCCAGCAGGTTAGCGGGAGATACACGGGAGCAGTACTTC
v_gene: TRBV19; abundance: -; d_gene: -; j_gene: TRBJ2-1; CDR3aa: CASSQDSSFSYNEQFF; CDR3nt: TGTGCCAGTAGCCAGGACAGTTCCTTCTCCTACAATGAGCAGTTCTTC
v_gene: TRBV6-6; abundance: -; d_gene: -; j_gene: TRBJ1-4; CDR3aa: CASSYSGDTEKLFF; CDR3nt: TGTGCCAGCAGTTACTCAGGAGACACCGAAAAACTGTTTTTT
v_gene: TRBV5-4; abundance: once; d_gene: -; j_gene: TRBJ2-4; CDR3aa: CASSSQGPNIQYF; CDR3nt: TGTGCCAGCAGCTCACAGGGCCCCAACATTCAGTACTTC
v_gene: TRBV7-3; abundance: -; d_gene: -; j_gene: TRBJ2-3; CDR3aa: CASSGFNTDTQYF; CDR3nt: TGTGCCAGCAGCGGGTTCAACACAGATACGCAGTATTTT